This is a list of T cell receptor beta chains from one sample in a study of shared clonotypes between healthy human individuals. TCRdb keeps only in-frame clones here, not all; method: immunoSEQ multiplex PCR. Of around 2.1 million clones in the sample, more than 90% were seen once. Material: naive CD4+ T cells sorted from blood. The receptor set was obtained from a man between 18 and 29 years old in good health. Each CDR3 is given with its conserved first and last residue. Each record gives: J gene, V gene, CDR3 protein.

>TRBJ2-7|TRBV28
CASSFVAGNYEQYF
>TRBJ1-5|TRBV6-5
CASKRTGNQPQHF
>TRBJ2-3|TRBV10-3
CAISARAGGGTDTQYF
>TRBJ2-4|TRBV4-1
CASRPYYLAEVKNIQYF
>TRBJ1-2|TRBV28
CASSPLAGGRAAGKGYTF
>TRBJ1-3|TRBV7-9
CASSSGNSGNTIYF
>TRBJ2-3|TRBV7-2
CASTKPGDTQYF
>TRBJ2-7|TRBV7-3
CASSRGQPPYEQYF
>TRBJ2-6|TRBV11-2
CASSLSGANVLTF
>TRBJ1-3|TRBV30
CAWWRDSGNTIYF
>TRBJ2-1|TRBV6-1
CASSEGGEGRDNEQFF
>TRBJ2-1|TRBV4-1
CASSQDEAAGDPNEQFF
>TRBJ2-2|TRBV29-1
CSVTGTENTGELFF
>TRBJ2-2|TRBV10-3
CAISESSGNTGELFF
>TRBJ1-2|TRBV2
CASNFLQGTFYGYTF
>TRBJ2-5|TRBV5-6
CASSLDRVGETQYF
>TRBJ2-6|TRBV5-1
CASSSTAGANVLTF
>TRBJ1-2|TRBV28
CASSVSGTGIYGYTF
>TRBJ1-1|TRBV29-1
CSVEVEGWTEAFF
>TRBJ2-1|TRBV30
CAWSAYNEQFF
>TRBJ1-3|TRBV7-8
CASSPRDSSSGNTIYF
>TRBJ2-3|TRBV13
CATPAPLLAGTDTQYF
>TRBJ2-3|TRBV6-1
CASSEGQGTDTQYF
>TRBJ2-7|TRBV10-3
CAISLGGGPSYEQYF
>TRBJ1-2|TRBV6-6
CASSFGQNYGYTF
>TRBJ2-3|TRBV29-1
CSGGLAGGGTDTQYF
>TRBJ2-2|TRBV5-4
CASSLGRSSTGELFF
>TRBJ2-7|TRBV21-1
CASSPLSASSYEQYF
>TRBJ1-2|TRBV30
CAWKPLRGLKPNGYTF
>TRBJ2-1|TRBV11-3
CASSLDRDNEQFF
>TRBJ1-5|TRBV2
CASRPIAGSNQPQHF
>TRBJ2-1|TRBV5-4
CASSRSSGAHNEQFF
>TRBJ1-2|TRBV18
CASSSGLLGYTF
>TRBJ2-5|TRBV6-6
CASSYEGTGVETQYF
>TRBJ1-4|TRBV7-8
CASSLVVGKNEKLFF
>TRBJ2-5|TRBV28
CASSLVRRGGRETQYF